This entry is about one TCR beta chain. The CDR3 consists of 16 residues. Trimming took off 5 bases at V and 4 bases at J, with 17 bases between the two ends. Germline values: CDR1 LGHDT, CDR2 YNNKEL (reference sequence). Assay: immunoSEQ multiplex PCR; the TCRdb copy retains only in-frame clones and omits some. The data contain about 300,000 clones, around 84% of them singletons. These data belong to a study of blood T cell repertoires in COVID-19. The TCR comes from a man in his 70s with acute or convalescent COVID-19. The chain combines TRBV3-1 (or the pseudogene TRBV3-2) with TRBJ2-2, with a tentative D call TRBD1 (6 bases). What was sequenced was peripheral blood. CDR3 sequence reads: CASSGGRVGGTGELFF. CDR3 nucleotides: TGTGCCAGCAGCGGGGGCCGGGTAGGGGGCACCGGGGAGCTGTTTTTT.